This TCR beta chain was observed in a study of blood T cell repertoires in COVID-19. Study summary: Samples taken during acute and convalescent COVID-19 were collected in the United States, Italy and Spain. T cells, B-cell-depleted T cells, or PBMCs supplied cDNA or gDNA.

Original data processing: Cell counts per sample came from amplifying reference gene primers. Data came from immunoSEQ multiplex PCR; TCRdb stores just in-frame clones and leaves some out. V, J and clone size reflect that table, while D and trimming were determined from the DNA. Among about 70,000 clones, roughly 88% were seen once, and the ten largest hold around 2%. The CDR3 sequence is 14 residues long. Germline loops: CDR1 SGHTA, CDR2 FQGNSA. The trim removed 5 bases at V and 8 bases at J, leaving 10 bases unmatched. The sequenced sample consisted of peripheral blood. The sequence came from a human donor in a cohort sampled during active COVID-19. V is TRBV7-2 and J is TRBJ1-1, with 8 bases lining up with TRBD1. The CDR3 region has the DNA TGTGCCAGCAGCCCAAGCCAGGGGGCGGTCGAAGCTTTCTTT. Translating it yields CASSPSQGAVEAFF.